These 18 T cell receptor beta chains came from one sample sequenced in a study of siplizumab effects on memory and regulatory T cells. TCRdb's table, derived via immunoSEQ multiplex PCR, lists solely in-frame clones and lacks some. The data hold some 6,000 clones, with around 60% observed a single time. Sequencing used effector memory CD8+ T cells sorted from blood. Described subset: unstimulated CD8+ effector memory T cells. The receptors derive from a human donor in good health.

The chain recombines TRBV6-1 with TRBJ2-1, with a weak D call TRBD2 (5 bases). Germline V lookup: CDR1 MNHNS, CDR2 SASEGT. This CDR3 contains 14 residues. The V and J ends lost 5 bases and 5 bases respectively, with 13 bases between them. CDR3 residues: CASSTSFEDNEQFF. CDR3 sequence (DNA): TGTGCCAGCAGTACTAGTTTCGAAGACAATGAGCAGTTCTTC.

The chain employs TRBV5-1 and TRBJ2-3; TRBD1 matches at 7 bases. Germline values: CDR1 SGHRS, CDR2 YFSETQ. The junction had 8 bases not matched to a gene; V was cut back by 5 bases and J by 2 bases. The CDR3 spans 15 residues. This CDR3 is CASRPGQAPTDTQYF. The CDR3 DNA reads as TGCGCCAGCAGACCCGGACAGGCGCCCACAGATACGCAGTATTTT.

On this clone itself: Other DNA sequences within the sample encode an identical CDR3. V usage is TRBV6-5 and J usage is TRBJ1-1; D uncertain. The germline V gene has CDR1 MNHEY and CDR2 SVGAGI. Deletions cut 5 bases from V and 0 bases from J, with 7 bases between. This CDR3 has 13 amino acids. The CDR3 spells CASSAQMNTEAFF. For the CDR3, the DNA is TGTGCCAGCAGTGCACAAATGAACACTGAAGCTTTCTTT.

J is TRBJ2-2 and V is TRBV23-1, with D possibly TRBD2 on 5 matching bases. TRBV23-1 belongs to the ORF category, with a function that is uncertain. V lost 1 base and J 2 bases, leaving 8 bases between the germline ends. The CDR3 runs 15 residues. In DNA form, the CDR3 reads TGCGCCAGCAGTCAATGGACTCTTAACACCGGGGAGCTGTTTTTT. It codes for CASSQWTLNTGELFF.

The chain is built from TRBV4-3 and TRBJ2-5; the D is unclear. The germline CDR1 and CDR2 sequences are LGHNA and YSLEER. This CDR3 contains 13 residues. Between the trimmed V and J ends, which lost 1 base and 5 bases, there was a span of 8 bases. The CDR3 bases are TGCGCCAGCAGCCAAGGGGGTTGGGAGACCCAGTACTTC. It specifies CASSQGGWETQYF.

The V call is TRBV5-5, the J call TRBJ2-7, with 8 bases identical to TRBD2. Germline trimming cut 4 bases from V and 0 bases from J; bases unmatched to any gene: 9. From germline, CDR1 is SGHKS and CDR2 YYEKEE (reference sequence). This CDR3 region has 16 residues. The CDR3 loop is CASSLTISGVSYEQYF. DNA for the CDR3: TGTGCCAGCAGCCTCACGATTAGCGGGGTCTCCTACGAGCAGTACTTC.

The chain joins TRBV10-2 to TRBJ2-5; 15 bases line up with TRBD2. J lost 3 bases, V lost 0 bases, and 8 bases had no gene match. This CDR3 region has 19 residues. In germline, CDR1 is WSHSY, CDR2 SAAADI. The CDR3 DNA reads as TGCGCCAGCAGTGAGTCGCCCTTAGGACTAGCGGGGGGGAAAGAGACCCAGTACTTC. This gives the protein CASSESPLGLAGGKETQYF.

The chain joins TRBV27 to TRBJ2-3; 13 bases agree with TRBD2. The CDR3 totals 16 residues. Per germline, CDR1 MNHEY and CDR2 SMNVEV (reference sequence). The J segment lost 6 bases and the V segment lost 0 bases, leaving 3 bases of the junction unmatched. CDR3 amino acids: CASSLSGTSGADTQYF. For the CDR3, the DNA is TGTGCCAGCAGTTTATCCGGGACTAGCGGGGCGGATACGCAGTATTTT.

The chain carries TRBV5-1 and TRBJ1-1; 12 bases fit TRBD1. The CDR3 spans 13 residues. V lost 4 bases to trimming and J lost 11 bases; unmatched junction nucleotides: 6. CDR1 and CDR2 (germline): SGHRS, YFSETQ. The CDR3 protein is CASSAGTGGEAFF. Written as DNA, the CDR3 is TGCGCCAGCAGCGCCGGGACAGGGGGCGAGGCTTTCTTT.

As for this clone: Other DNA sequences in this specimen translate into the identical CDR3. The rearrangement joins TRBV28 to TRBJ1-5, with 9 bases that match TRBD1. The V and J ends lost 2 bases and 7 bases, in that order; junction bases with no gene match: 6. There are 15 residues in the CDR3. The germline CDR1 and CDR2 sequences are MDHEN and SYDVKM. Here the CDR3 DNA reads TGTGCCAGCAGTTTAGGACAGGGGTTTAGACAGCCCCAGCATTTT. Amino acids: CASSLGQGFRQPQHF. Together with reference TRBV28 and TRBJ1-5, the CDR3 gives the full variable domain: DVKVTQSSRYLVKRTGEKVFLECVQDMDHENMFWYRQDPGLGLRLIYFSYDVKMKEKGDIPEGYSVSREKKERFSLILESASTNQTSMYLCASSLGQGFRQPQHFGDGTRLSIL.

By frequency in the sample, this clone is medium-sized. CDR3 in amino acids: CASSVEIAGGYEQYF. DNA of the CDR3: TGTGCCAGCAGCGTTGAGATAGCGGGGGGTTACGAGCAGTACTTC. The chain recombines TRBV5-6 with TRBJ2-7; 10 bases map to TRBD2. With 4 bases clipped from V and 4 bases from J, the junction kept 8 bases outside the gene matches. Germline V gene sequence: CDR1 SGHDT, CDR2 YYEEEE. The CDR3 loop spans 15 amino acids. The full variable domain, in which reference TRBV5-6 and TRBJ2-7 provide the parts outside the CDR3, is DAGVTQSPTHLIKTRGQQVTLRCSPKSGHDTVSWYQQALGQGPQFIFQYYEEEERQRGNFPDRFSGHQFPNYSSELNVNALLLGDSALYLCASSVEIAGGYEQYFGPGTRLTVT.

V usage is TRBV19 and J usage is TRBJ2-5; D remains unclear. V lost 3 bases, J lost 4 bases, and 15 bases lay in between. Per the germline V gene, CDR1 is LNHDA and CDR2 is SQIVND (reference sequence). This CDR3 has 15 amino acids. The CDR3 bases are TGTGCCAGTAGTATCCACCCGGAAAGGGCAGAGACCCAGTACTTC. This encodes CASSIHPERAETQYF.

This clone was counted between two and nine times. The chain couples TRBV6-4 to TRBJ2-2, with 9 bases aligning to TRBD1. The germline CDR1 and CDR2 sequences are MRHNA and SNTAGT. V was clipped by 3 bases and J by 1 base; unmatched bases: 0. The CDR3 is 15 amino acids. CDR3 region: CASSEGQGNTGELFF. The CDR3 DNA reads as TGTGCCAGCAGTGAGGGACAGGGGAACACCGGGGAGCTGTTTTTT.

A word on this clone: One end of the junction does not line up with germline, which may come from a read error. The V and J genes are TRBV6-4 and TRBJ2-7; TRBD1 agrees at 7 bases. CDR1 and CDR2 from the germline V gene are MRHNA and SNTAGT. The CDR3 is 14 amino acids. CDR3 sequence: CAISEGQEPYEQYF. CDR3 coding DNA: TGTGCCATCAGTGAAGGACAGGAGCCCTACGAGCAGTACTTC.

The sample holds a few counts of this clone. As DNA, the CDR3 is TGTGCCAGCAGCGAGCTAGCGGATGAGCAGTTCTTC. Amino acids: CASSELADEQFF. The chain links TRBV6-6 to TRBJ2-1, with 7 bases matching TRBD2. CDR3 length equals 12 residues. J gave up 8 bases and V 6 bases, and 4 bases lay outside the gene matches. Germline V lookup: CDR1 MNHNY, CDR2 SVGAGI (reference sequence).

This chain connects TRBV4-2 to TRBJ2-3, with 11 bases identical to TRBD2. Per the germline V gene, CDR1 is LGHNA and CDR2 is YNFKEQ. The CDR3 consists of 14 residues. Germline trimming cut 0 bases from V and 10 bases from J; bases unmatched to any gene: 3. The CDR3: CASSQDPSGGSQYF. The CDR3, as DNA: TGTGCCAGCAGCCAAGATCCTAGCGGGGGGTCGCAGTATTTT.

A single count supports this clone. V gene TRBV28 combines with J gene TRBJ2-7; TRBD1 matches at 7 bases. The germline CDR1 and CDR2 sequences are MDHEN and SYDVKM. The CDR3 totals 15 residues. Losses at the gene ends were 1 base for V and 1 base for J; bases not matched to a gene: 4. The CDR3 sequence is CASSLLGQPSYEQYF. CDR3 coding DNA: TGTGCCAGCAGTTTATTGGGACAGCCTTCCTACGAGCAGTACTTC.

This clone was detected only a few times. The genes are TRBV4-2 and TRBJ2-7; D is tentatively TRBD1 or TRBD2 (5 bases each). CDR1 and CDR2 (germline): LGHNA, YNFKEQ. With 5 bases removed from V and 1 base from J, the gap between germline ends came to 15 bases. The CDR3 is 15 amino acids. The CDR3 spells CASSENRDGSYEQYF. For the CDR3, the DNA is TGTGCCAGCAGCGAGAACCGGGACGGTTCCTACGAGCAGTACTTC.